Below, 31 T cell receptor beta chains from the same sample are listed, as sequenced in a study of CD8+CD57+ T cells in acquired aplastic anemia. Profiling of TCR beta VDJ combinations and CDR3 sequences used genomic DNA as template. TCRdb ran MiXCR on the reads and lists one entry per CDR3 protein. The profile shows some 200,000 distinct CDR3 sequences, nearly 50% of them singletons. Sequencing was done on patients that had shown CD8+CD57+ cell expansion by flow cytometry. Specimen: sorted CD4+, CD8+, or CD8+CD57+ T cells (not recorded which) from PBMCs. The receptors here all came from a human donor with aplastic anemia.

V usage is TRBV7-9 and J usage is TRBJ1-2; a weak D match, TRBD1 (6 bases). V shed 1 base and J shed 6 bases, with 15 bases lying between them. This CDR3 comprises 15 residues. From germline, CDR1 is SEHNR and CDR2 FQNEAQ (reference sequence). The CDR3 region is CASSLGTGFGHGYTF. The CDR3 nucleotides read TGTGCCAGCAGCTTAGGAACAGGGTTTGGGCATGGCTACACCTTC.

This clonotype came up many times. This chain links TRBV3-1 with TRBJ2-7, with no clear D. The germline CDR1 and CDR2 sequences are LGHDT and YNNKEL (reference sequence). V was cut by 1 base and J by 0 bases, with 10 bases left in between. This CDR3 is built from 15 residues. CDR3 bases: TGTGCCAGCAGCCAAGCGGGCAGGAGCTCCTACGAGCAGTACTTC. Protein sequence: CASSQAGRSSYEQYF.

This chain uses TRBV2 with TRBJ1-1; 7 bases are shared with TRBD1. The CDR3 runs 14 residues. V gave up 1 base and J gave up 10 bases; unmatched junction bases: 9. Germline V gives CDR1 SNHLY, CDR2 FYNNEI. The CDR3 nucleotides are TGTGCCAGCAGTGAAGACAGGGGAGCCGGAGGAGCTTTCTTT. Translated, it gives CASSEDRGAGGAFF.

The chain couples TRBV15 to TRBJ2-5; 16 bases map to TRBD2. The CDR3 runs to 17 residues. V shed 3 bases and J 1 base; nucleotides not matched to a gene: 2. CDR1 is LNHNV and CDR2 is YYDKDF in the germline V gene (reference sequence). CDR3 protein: CATSRGLAGGRQETQYF. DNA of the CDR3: TGTGCCACCAGCAGGGGACTAGCGGGGGGGCGCCAAGAGACCCAGTACTTC.

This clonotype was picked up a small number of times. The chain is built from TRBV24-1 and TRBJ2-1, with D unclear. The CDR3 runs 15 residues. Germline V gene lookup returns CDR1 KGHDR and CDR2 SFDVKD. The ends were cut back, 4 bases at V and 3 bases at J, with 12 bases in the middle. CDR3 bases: TGTGCCACCAGTGAGTCTAGATCGGTCTACAATGAGCAGTTCTTC. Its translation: CATSESRSVYNEQFF.

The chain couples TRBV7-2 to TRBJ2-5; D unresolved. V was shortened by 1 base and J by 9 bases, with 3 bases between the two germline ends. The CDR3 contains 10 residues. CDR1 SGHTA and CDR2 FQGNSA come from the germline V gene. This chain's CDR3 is CASSLGAQYF. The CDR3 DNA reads TGTGCCAGCAGCTTAGGGGCCCAGTACTTC.

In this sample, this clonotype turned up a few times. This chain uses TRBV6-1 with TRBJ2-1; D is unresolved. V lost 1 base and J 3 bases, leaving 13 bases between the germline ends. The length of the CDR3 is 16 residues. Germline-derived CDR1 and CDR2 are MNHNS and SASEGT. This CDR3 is CASSEVIGPDYNEQFF. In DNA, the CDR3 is TGTGCCAGCAGTGAAGTGATCGGGCCCGACTACAATGAGCAGTTCTTC.

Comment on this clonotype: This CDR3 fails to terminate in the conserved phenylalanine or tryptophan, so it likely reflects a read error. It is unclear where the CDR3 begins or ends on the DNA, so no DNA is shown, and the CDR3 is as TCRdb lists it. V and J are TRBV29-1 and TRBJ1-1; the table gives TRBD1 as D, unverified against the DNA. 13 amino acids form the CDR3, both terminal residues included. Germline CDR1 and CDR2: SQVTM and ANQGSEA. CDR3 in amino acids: CSVDILRGGEASL.

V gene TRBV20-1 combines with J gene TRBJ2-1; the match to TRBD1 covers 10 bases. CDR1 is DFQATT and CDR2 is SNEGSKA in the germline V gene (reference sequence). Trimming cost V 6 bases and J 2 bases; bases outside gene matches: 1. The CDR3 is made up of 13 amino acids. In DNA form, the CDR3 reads TGCAGTGCGGACAGGGGGGCCTACAATGAGCAGTTCTTC. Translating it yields CSADRGAYNEQFF.

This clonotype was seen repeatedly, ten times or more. The DNA of the CDR3 is TGCGCCAGCAGCCAAGATGGCAGGGAGTACAATCAGCCCCAGCATTTT. This translates into CASSQDGREYNQPQHF. The chain is built from TRBV4-1 and TRBJ1-5; tentatively, D is TRBD1 (5 bases). The CDR3 runs to 16 residues. The germline gives CDR1 MGHRA, CDR2 YSYEKL. Trimming left V 0 bases short and J 3 bases short, with 12 bases between.

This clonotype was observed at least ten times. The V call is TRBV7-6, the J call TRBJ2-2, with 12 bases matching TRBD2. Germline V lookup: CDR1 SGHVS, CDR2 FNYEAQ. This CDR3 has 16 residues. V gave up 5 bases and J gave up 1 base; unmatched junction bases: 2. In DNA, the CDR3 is TGTGCCAGCAGCCAGACTAGCGGGAGGAACACCGGGGAGCTGTTTTTT. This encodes CASSQTSGRNTGELFF.

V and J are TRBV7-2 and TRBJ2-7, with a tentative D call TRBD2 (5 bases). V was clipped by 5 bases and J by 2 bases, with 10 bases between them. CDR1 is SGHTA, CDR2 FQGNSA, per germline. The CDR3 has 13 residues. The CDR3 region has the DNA TGTGCCAGCAGCCCCGGGATCCCCTACGAGCAGTACTTC. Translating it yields CASSPGIPYEQYF.

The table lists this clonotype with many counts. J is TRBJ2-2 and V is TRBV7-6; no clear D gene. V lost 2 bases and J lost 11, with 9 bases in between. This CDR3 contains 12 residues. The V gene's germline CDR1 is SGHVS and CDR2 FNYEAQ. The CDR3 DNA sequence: TGTGCCAGCAGCTTATCTACAGCCGAGCTGTTTTTT. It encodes CASSLSTAELFF.

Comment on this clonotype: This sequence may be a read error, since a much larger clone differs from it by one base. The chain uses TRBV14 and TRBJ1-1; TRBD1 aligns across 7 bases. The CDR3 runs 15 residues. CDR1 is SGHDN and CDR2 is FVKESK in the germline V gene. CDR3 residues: CASSQGQNMNTGAFF. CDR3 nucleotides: TGTGCCAGCAGCCAGGGACAGAACATGAACACTGGAGCTTTCTTT.

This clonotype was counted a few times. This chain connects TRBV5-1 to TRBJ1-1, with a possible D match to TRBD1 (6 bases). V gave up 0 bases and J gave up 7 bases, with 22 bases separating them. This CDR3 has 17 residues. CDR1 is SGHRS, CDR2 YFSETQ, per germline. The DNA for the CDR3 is TGCGCCAGCAGCTTGGAGCTTGGGGGGCGGACAATGTTTGAAGCTTTCTTT. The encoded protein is CASSLELGGRTMFEAFF.

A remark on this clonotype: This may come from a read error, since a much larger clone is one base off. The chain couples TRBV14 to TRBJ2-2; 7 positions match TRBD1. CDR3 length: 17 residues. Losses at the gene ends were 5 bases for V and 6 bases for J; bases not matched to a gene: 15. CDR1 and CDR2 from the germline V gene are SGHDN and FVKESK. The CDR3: CASSWRGGSLAAGELFF. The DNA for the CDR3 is TGTGCCAGCAGCTGGAGAGGGGGCAGTTTAGCAGCCGGGGAGCTGTTTTTT.

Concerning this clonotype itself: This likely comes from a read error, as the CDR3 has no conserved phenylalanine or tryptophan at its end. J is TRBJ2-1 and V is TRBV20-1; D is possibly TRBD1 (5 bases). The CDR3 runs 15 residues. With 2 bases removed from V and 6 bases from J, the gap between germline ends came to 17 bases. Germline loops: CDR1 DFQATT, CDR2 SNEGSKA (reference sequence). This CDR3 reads CSARNSETDLNEQFL. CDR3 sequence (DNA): TGCAGTGCTAGAAATAGTGAGACAGACCTCAATGAGCAGTTCCTC.

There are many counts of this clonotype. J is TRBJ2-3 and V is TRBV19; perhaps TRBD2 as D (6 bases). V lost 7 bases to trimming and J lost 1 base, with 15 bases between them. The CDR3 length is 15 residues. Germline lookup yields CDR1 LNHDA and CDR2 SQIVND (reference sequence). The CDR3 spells CASTEGRGRTDTQYF. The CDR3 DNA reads TGTGCCAGTACCGAGGGGCGGGGCCGCACAGATACGCAGTATTTT.

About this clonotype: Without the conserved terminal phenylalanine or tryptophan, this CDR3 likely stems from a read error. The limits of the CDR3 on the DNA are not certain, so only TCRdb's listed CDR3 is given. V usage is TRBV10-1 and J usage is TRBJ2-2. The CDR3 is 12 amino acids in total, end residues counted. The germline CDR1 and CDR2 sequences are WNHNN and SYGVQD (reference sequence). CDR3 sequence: CASSAFTGEPFS.

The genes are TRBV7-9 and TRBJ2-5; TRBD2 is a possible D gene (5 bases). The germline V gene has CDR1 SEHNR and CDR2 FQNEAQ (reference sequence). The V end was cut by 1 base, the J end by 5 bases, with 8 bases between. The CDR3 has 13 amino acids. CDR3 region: CASSLVPGETQYF. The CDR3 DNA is TGTGCCAGCAGCTTAGTCCCGGGGGAGACCCAGTACTTC.

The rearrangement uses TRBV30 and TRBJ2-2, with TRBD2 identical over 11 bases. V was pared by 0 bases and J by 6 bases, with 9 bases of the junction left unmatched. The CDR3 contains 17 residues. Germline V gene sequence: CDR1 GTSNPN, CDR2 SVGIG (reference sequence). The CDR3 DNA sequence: TGTGCCTGGAGTGTACGACTAGCGGGACGCCCCTCCGGGGAGCTGTTTTTT. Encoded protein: CAWSVRLAGRPSGELFF. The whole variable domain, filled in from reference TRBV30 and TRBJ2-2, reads SQTIHQWPATLVQPVGSPLSLECTVEGTSNPNLYWYRQAAGRGLQLLFYSVGIGQISSEVPQNLSASRPQDRQFILSSKKLLLSDSGFYLCAWSVRLAGRPSGELFFGEGSRLTVL.

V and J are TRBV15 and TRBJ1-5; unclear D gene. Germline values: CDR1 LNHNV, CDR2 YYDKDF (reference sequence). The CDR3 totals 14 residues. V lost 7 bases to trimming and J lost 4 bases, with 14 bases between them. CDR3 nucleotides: TGTGCCACCACCTACTACCCGGCTAATCAGCCCCAGCATTTT. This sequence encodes CATTYYPANQPQHF.

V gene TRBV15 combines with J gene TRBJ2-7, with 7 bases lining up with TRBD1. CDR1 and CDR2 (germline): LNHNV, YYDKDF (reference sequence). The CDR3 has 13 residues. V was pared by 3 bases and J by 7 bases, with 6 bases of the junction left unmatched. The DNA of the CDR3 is TGTGCCACCAGCAGGTCGACAGGGCTAGAGCAGTACTTC. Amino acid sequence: CATSRSTGLEQYF.

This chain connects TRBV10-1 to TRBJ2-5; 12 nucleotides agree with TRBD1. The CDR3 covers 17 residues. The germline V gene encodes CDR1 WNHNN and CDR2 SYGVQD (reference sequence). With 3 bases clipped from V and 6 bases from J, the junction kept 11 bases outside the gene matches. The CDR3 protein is CASSDWDRGRSSKTQYF. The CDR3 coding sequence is TGCGCCAGCAGTGATTGGGACAGGGGGCGCAGCTCGAAGACCCAGTACTTC.

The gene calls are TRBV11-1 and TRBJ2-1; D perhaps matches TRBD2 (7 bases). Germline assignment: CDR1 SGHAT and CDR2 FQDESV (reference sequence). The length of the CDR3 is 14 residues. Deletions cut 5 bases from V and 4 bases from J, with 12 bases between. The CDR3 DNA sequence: TGTGCCAGCAGCCAACAGGGAGGGTACAATGAGCAGTTCTTC. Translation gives CASSQQGGYNEQFF.

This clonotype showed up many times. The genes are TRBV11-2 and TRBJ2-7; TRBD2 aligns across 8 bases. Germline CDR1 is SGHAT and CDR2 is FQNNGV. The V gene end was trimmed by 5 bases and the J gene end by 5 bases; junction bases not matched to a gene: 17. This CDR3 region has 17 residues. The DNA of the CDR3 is TGTGCCAGCAGCCCTAGTTGGGGAGCGGGAGTTACCCACGAGCAGTACTTC. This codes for CASSPSWGAGVTHEQYF.

CDR3 protein: CASSELSGDRGYEKLFF. Here the CDR3 DNA reads TGTGCCAGCAGTGAATTGAGTGGGGACAGGGGATACGAAAAACTGTTTTTT. This chain joins TRBV25-1 and TRBJ1-4; the match to TRBD1 covers 10 bases. After removal of 1 base from V and 8 bases from J, the junction contained 10 bases not matched to a gene. CDR3 length: 17 residues. Germline V gives CDR1 MGHDK, CDR2 SYGVNS.

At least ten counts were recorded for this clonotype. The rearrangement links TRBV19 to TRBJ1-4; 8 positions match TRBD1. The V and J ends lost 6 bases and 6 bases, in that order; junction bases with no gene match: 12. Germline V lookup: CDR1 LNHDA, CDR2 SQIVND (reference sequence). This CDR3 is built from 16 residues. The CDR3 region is CASSRWPTGVYEKLFF. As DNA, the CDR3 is TGTGCCAGTAGCCGATGGCCGACAGGGGTGTATGAAAAACTGTTTTTT.

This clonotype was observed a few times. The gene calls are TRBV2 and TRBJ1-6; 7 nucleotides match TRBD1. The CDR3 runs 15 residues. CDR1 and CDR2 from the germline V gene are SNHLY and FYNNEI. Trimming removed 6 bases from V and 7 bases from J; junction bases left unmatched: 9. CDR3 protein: CASRSSPGQNSPLHF. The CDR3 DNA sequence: TGTGCCAGCAGGAGCTCTCCGGGACAGAATTCACCCCTCCACTTT.

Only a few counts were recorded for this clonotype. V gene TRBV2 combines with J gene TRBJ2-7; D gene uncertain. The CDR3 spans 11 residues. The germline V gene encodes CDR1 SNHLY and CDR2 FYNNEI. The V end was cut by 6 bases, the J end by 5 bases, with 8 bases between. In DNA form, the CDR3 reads TGTGCCAGCAGCCTCAAGGACGAGCAGTACTTC. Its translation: CASSLKDEQYF. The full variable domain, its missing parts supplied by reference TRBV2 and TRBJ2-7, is EPEVTQTPSHQVTQMGQEVILRCVPISNHLYFYWYRQILGQKVEFLVSFYNNEISEKSEIFDDQFSVERPDGSNFTLKIRSTKLEDSAMYFCASSLKDEQYFGPGTRLTVT.

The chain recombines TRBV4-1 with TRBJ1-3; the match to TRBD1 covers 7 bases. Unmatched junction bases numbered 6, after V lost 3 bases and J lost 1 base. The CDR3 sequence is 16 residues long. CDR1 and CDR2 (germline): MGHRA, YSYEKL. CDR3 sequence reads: CASSQALTGSGNTIYF. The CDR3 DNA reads TGCGCCAGCAGCCAGGCCCTGACAGGGTCTGGAAACACCATATATTTT.